The sequence of this T cell receptor beta chain was determined in a study of blood T cells in healthy people across ages. Of note for this clonotype: One end of the junction fails to match germline, which may point to a read error.

A second about 6 to 12 cycle PCR used barcoded and J-beta primers. TCRdb itself ran the 5' RACE reads through MiXCR, one entry per CDR3 protein. The table lists 500,000 to 550,000 distinct CDR3 sequences, about 24% of them singletons, with around 10% in the top ten. CDR3 size: 12 residues. This same sample was also part of a study on T cells of mothers and their children. In that study: Sample barcodes and 2-4 random nucleotides were added by the M1S primer of the second PCR. The study found slightly higher but non-significant overlap in related versus unrelated mother-child pairs.

The origin of this receptor is a boy aged 5-17 years in good health. Sequencing input: blood. The chain carries TRBV12-3 or TRBV12-4 and TRBJ2-2; a weak D match, TRBD2 (6 bases). The CDR3 sequence is CASSLASGELFF. The CDR3 nucleotides are TGTGCCAGCAGTCTAGCGAGCGGGGAGCTGTTTTTT.